This T cell receptor beta chain stems from a study of T cell repertoires in cytomegalovirus infection. Study background: Both CMV infection and a matching HLA type were indicated by public TCR beta signatures. General study findings and limits: Dominating the ex vivo response were HLA-C-restricted CMV-specific TCR beta clonotypes.

Losses at the gene ends were 3 bases for V and 0 bases for J; bases not matched to a gene: 15. The CDR3 has 19 amino acids. CDR1 is SGHAT, CDR2 FQNNGV, per germline. TCRdb reprocessed the reads with MiXCR, giving one entry per CDR3 protein. The sample contains 450,000 to 550,000 distinct CDR3 sequences, 16% of which appear only once. This clonotype was seen ten or more times. Antigen unknown. This receptor was taken from a human donor in good health (CMV status not recorded). Some clones in this sample may be carry-over from other donors' samples. The material sequenced was CD8+ T cells from PBMCs. V and J are TRBV11-2 and TRBJ1-1; 8 bases line up with TRBD1. CDR3 in amino acids: CASSFSKYGTGNMNTEAFF. CDR3 DNA: TGTGCCAGCAGCTTCTCCAAATACGGGACAGGTAACATGAACACTGAAGCTTTCTTT.